The 22 T cell receptor beta chains below were found in one sample sequenced in a study of T cell responses to AZD1222 COVID-19 vaccine. Using immunoSEQ multiplex PCR, the repertoire was profiled, and TCRdb retains in-frame clones only, with some absent. This sample has some 100,000 clones, with over 75% found just once. The specimen was peripheral blood, collected 28 days after the second AZD1222 dose. Every receptor here comes from an adult who received the AZD1222 COVID-19 vaccine.

The rearrangement joins TRBV30 to TRBJ1-5, with TRBD1 matching over 7 bases. After removal of 5 bases from V and 6 bases from J, the junction contained 7 bases not matched to a gene. The CDR3 has 13 amino acids. In germline, CDR1 is GTSNPN, CDR2 SVGIG (reference sequence). CDR3 loop: CAWEGAGGQPQHF. CDR3 DNA sequence: TGTGCCTGGGAGGGGGCAGGGGGTCAGCCCCAGCATTTT.

The rearrangement links TRBV30 to TRBJ1-6; 8 bases are a match to TRBD1. Per the germline V gene, CDR1 is GTSNPN and CDR2 is SVGIG (reference sequence). V lost 2 bases to trimming and J lost 7 bases; unmatched junction nucleotides: 10. The CDR3 runs to 16 residues. This CDR3 is CAWSFTRQGRNSPLHF. The DNA for the CDR3 is TGTGCCTGGAGTTTTACCCGACAGGGGCGGAATTCACCCCTCCACTTT.

The rearrangement uses TRBV7-8 and TRBJ2-1, with D possibly called TRBD1 or TRBD2 (6 bases each). Trimming took 2 bases from V and 7 from J, leaving 18 bases between them. Germline CDR1 SGHVS, CDR2 FQNEAQ. CDR3 length: 16 amino acids. CDR3 sequence reads: CASSLRPRGAQNEQFF. CDR3 DNA: TGTGCCAGCAGCTTACGGCCGAGGGGGGCGCAAAATGAGCAGTTCTTC.

The genes are TRBV7-3 and TRBJ2-3; 8 bases line up with TRBD2. Germline CDR1 SGHTA, CDR2 FQGTGA. This CDR3 has 15 residues. Unmatched junction bases numbered 8, after V lost 5 bases and J lost 4 bases. In DNA form, the CDR3 reads TGTGCCAGCAGCCCCATATCGGGGGGGGCAGATACGCAGTATTTT. Amino acid sequence: CASSPISGGADTQYF.

The chain joins TRBV9 to TRBJ1-6; the D is unclear. CDR3 length equals 16 residues. Germline V gene lookup returns CDR1 SGDLS and CDR2 YYNGEE. The germline V and J ends were trimmed by 4 bases and 4 bases, with 15 bases remaining between them. CDR3 sequence: CASSPSSEVYNSPLHF. DNA of the CDR3: TGTGCCAGCAGCCCCTCTAGTGAGGTGTATAATTCACCCCTCCACTTT.

This clone was seen a single time. The genes are TRBV3-1 (or the pseudogene TRBV3-2) and TRBJ2-7; TRBD1 aligns across 12 bases. The V gene's germline CDR1 is LGHDT and CDR2 YNNKEL (reference sequence). The CDR3 extends over 16 amino acids. After removal of 5 bases from V and 4 bases from J, the junction contained 9 bases not matched to a gene. The CDR3 DNA follows: TGTGCCAGCAGCTCCCGGGACAGGGGGCTAAAGTACGAGCAGTACTTC. It translates to CASSSRDRGLKYEQYF.

V gene TRBV2 combines with J gene TRBJ1-2; D is ambiguous. This CDR3 is built from 13 residues. The germline gives CDR1 SNHLY, CDR2 FYNNEI. V lost 8 bases, J lost 0 bases, and 10 bases lay in between. The DNA of the CDR3 is TGTGCCAGCGAGGACGAGTCTAACTATGGCTACACCTTC. Encoded protein: CASEDESNYGYTF.

The rearrangement links TRBV7-9 to TRBJ2-1, with a weak D call TRBD2 (5 bases). V shed 5 bases and J shed 5 bases, with 10 bases lying between them. The CDR3 has 13 residues. Germline CDR1 reads SEHNR; CDR2 reads FQNEAQ (reference sequence). This CDR3 reads CASSPGSNNEQFF. The CDR3 coding sequence is TGTGCCAGCAGCCCTGGGAGCAACAATGAGCAGTTCTTC.

This clone was counted between two and nine times. V and J are TRBV4-2 and TRBJ2-7; D might be TRBD1 or TRBD2, each matching 5 bases. The CDR3 runs to 16 residues. The germline V gene encodes CDR1 LGHNA and CDR2 YNFKEQ. V was cut by 0 bases and J by 0 bases, with 12 bases left in between. This chain's CDR3 is CASSQDLGASSYEQYF. CDR3 sequence (DNA): TGTGCCAGCAGCCAAGATCTCGGGGCCAGCTCCTACGAGCAGTACTTC.

The J gene is TRBJ2-5, the V gene TRBV9; 12 positions match TRBD1. CDR3 length: 15 residues. Germline loops: CDR1 SGDLS, CDR2 YYNGEE. The junction had 4 bases not matched to a gene; V was cut back by 3 bases and J by 4 bases. The CDR3 nucleotides are TGTGCCAGCAGCGCAGGGACAGGGGGCTCAGAGACCCAGTACTTC. Protein product: CASSAGTGGSETQYF.

The genes are TRBV25-1 and TRBJ2-2; 9 positions match TRBD2. This CDR3 spans 15 amino acids. CDR1 and CDR2 from the germline V gene are MGHDK and SYGVNS. Trimming removed 7 bases from V and 2 bases from J; junction bases left unmatched: 5. Here the CDR3 reads CASIGTSPNTGELFF. The CDR3 coding sequence is TGTGCCAGCATTGGGACTAGCCCCAACACCGGGGAGCTGTTTTTT.

This clone was seen a few times. The chain uses TRBV7-9 and TRBJ1-2; tentatively, D is TRBD1 (5 bases). Between the trimmed V and J ends, which lost 4 bases and 0 bases, there was a span of 12 bases. The CDR3 runs to 15 residues. Germline loops: CDR1 SEHNR, CDR2 FQNEAQ (reference sequence). The CDR3 region is CASSSQVPANYGYTF. In DNA form, the CDR3 reads TGTGCCAGCAGCTCACAGGTACCAGCTAACTATGGCTACACCTTC.

This chain uses TRBV9 with TRBJ2-1, with 12 nucleotides matching TRBD2. V was pared by 0 bases and J by 4 bases, with 11 bases of the junction left unmatched. Germline V gene lookup returns CDR1 SGDLS and CDR2 YYNGEE. The CDR3 is 19 residues long. The CDR3 DNA is TGTGCCAGCAGCGTAGGACTAGCGGGAGCTGGACGGATATACAATGAGCAGTTCTTC. Translating gives CASSVGLAGAGRIYNEQFF.

This rearrangement joins TRBV27 to TRBJ1-6, with a tentative D call TRBD1 (5 bases). The V and J ends lost 11 bases and 4 bases respectively, with 12 bases between them. This CDR3 has 13 residues. CDR1 and CDR2 (germline): MNHEY, SMNVEV (reference sequence). The CDR3 DNA sequence: TGTGCCCACCCGGGGGGATATAATTCACCCCTCCACTTT. This sequence encodes CAHPGGYNSPLHF.

The rearrangement links TRBV7-2 to TRBJ1-2, with D unresolved. V was trimmed by 4 bases and J by 8 bases, leaving 17 bases between them. CDR1 is SGHTA and CDR2 is FQGNSA in the germline V gene. The CDR3 contains 14 residues. DNA for the CDR3: TGTGCCAGCAGCTCGTCAGGTTTGGAGCCCGGCTACACCTTC. Amino acid sequence: CASSSSGLEPGYTF.

V usage is TRBV3-1 (or the pseudogene TRBV3-2) and J usage is TRBJ1-2; D unclear. The CDR3 covers 14 residues. Germline values: CDR1 LGHDT, CDR2 YNNKEL (reference sequence). Trimming shortened V by 0 bases and J by 3 bases, and 8 bases separated the two germline ends. The CDR3, as DNA: TGTGCCAGCAGCCAAGACGCGGATTACTATGGCTACACCTTC. Translated: CASSQDADYYGYTF.

In this sample, this clone turned up once. V usage is TRBV4-2 and J usage is TRBJ1-5; possibly TRBD1 for D (6 bases). The CDR3 loop spans 20 amino acids. CDR1 is LGHNA and CDR2 is YNFKEQ in the germline V gene. Trimming took off 0 bases at V and 0 bases at J, with 21 bases between the two ends. CDR3 sequence: CASSQDRVAQGTYSNQPQHF. CDR3 sequence (DNA): TGTGCCAGCAGCCAAGATCGGGTTGCGCAGGGGACTTATAGCAATCAGCCCCAGCATTTT.

The rearrangement uses TRBV5-1 and TRBJ2-5; D remains unclear. The CDR3 contains 16 residues. Per the germline V gene, CDR1 is SGHRS and CDR2 is YFSETQ. Between the trimmed V and J ends, which lost 0 bases and 5 bases, there was a span of 17 bases. The CDR3 spells CASSLAVGGGWETQYF. CDR3 coding DNA: TGCGCCAGCAGCTTGGCGGTGGGCGGTGGATGGGAGACCCAGTACTTC.

The rearrangement links TRBV5-1 to TRBJ2-7, with TRBD1 identical over 9 bases. CDR1 SGHRS and CDR2 YFSETQ come from the germline V gene. The ends lost 0 bases at V and 2 bases at J; junction bases unmatched: 3. The CDR3 is 15 amino acids. This chain's CDR3 is CASSLGTGVPYEQYF. The CDR3 DNA follows: TGCGCCAGCAGCTTGGGGACAGGGGTTCCCTACGAGCAGTACTTC.

V and J are TRBV4-2 and TRBJ2-2; D is perhaps TRBD1 (6 bases). Germline V CDR1 and CDR2: LGHNA, YNFKEQ. V was clipped by 7 bases and J by 5 bases, with 14 bases between them. The CDR3 extends over 14 amino acids. The CDR3 nucleotides are TGTGCCAGCACAGGGGCAGGGGAAACCGGGGAGCTGTTTTTT. Its translation: CASTGAGETGELFF.

The V call is TRBV19, the J call TRBJ1-2, with D hard to call. CDR3 length: 10 residues. The V and J ends lost 5 bases and 5 bases respectively, with 3 bases between them. From germline, CDR1 is LNHDA and CDR2 SQIVND (reference sequence). In nucleotides, the CDR3 is TGTGCCAGTAGTTGGTATGGCTACACCTTC. This encodes CASSWYGYTF.

The rearrangement uses TRBV30 and TRBJ2-7, with TRBD1 identical over 10 bases. CDR3 size: 14 residues. Germline assignment: CDR1 GTSNPN and CDR2 SVGIG (reference sequence). The V and J ends lost 5 bases and 4 bases, in that order; junction bases with no gene match: 8. The CDR3 bases are TGTGCCTGGGCGACCGGGACAGGGGCTTACGAGCAGTACTTC. As protein: CAWATGTGAYEQYF.